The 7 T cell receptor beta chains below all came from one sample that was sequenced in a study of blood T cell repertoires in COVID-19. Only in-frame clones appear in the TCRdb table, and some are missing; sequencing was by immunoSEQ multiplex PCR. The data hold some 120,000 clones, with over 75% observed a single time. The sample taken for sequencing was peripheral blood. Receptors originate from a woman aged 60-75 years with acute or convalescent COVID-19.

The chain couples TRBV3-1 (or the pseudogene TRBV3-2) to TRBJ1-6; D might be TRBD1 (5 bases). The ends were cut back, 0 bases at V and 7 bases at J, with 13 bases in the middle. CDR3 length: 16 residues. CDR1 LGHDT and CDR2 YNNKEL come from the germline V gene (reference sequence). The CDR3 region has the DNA TGTGCCAGCAGCCAAGACTATCGGACAAGAAATTCACCCCTCCACTTT. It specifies CASSQDYRTRNSPLHF.

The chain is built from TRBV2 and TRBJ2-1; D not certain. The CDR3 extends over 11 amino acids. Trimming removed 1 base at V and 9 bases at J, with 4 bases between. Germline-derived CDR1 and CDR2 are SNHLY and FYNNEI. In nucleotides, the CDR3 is TGTGCCAGCAGTGAAGGAGGTGAGCAGTTCTTC. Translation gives CASSEGGEQFF.

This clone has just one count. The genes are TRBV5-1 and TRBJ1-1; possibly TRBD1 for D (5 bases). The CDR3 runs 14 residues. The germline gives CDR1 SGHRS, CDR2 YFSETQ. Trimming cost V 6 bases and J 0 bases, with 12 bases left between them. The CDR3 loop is CASTRPGMNTEAFF. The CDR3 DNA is TGCGCCAGCACTAGGCCAGGGATGAACACTGAAGCTTTCTTT.

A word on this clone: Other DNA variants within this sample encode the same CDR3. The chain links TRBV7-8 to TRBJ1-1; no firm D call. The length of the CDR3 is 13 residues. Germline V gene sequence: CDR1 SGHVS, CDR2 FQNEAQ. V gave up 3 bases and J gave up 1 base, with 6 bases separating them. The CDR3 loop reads CASSLGRNTEAFF. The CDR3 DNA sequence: TGTGCCAGCAGCTTGGGCAGGAACACTGAAGCTTTCTTT.

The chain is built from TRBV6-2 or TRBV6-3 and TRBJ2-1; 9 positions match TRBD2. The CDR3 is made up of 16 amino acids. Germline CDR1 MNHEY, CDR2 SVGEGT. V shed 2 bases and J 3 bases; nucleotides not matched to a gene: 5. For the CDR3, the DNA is TGTGCCAGCAGTTACGGGGGCGGGAGGGACTACAATGAGCAGTTCTTC. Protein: CASSYGGGRDYNEQFF.

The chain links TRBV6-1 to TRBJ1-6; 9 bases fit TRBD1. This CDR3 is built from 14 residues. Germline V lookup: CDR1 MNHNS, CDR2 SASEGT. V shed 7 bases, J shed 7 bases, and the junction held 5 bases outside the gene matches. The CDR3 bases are TGTGCCAGCAAGACAGGGGGTATGAATTCACCCCTCCACTTT. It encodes CASKTGGMNSPLHF.

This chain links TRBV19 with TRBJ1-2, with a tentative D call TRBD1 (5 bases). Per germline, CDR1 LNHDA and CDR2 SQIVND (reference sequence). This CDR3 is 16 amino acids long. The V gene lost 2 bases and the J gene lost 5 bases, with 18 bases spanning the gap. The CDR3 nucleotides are TGTGCCAGTAGTATAACAGGAGAAATACCGCGGTATGGCTACACCTTC. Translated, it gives CASSITGEIPRYGYTF.